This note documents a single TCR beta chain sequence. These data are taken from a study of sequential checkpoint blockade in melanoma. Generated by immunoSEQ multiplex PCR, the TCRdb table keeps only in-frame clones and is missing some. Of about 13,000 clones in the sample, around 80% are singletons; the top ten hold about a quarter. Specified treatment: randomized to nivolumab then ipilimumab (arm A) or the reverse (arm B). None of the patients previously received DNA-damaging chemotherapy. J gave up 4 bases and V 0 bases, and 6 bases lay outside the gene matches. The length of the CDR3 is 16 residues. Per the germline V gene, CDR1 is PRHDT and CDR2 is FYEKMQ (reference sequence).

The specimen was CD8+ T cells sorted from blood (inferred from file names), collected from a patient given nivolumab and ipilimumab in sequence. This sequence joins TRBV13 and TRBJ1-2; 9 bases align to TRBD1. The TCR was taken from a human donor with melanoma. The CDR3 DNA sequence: TGTGCCAGCAGCTTAGGAATACAGGGGGCTGGCTATGGCTACACCTTC. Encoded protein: CASSLGIQGAGYGYTF.